What follows are 5 T cell receptor beta chains derived from one specimen sequenced in a study of cytomegalovirus exposure and HLA in healthy donors. PCR amplification relied on 60 Vbeta primers (plus 13 Jbeta primers). Sequenced by immunoSEQ multiplex PCR; TCRdb stores in-frame clones only, minus some. Altogether 99,000 or so clones are present, 60% to 85% being singletons, with the ten largest covering around 17%. Sequencing was carried out using PBMCs. These TCRs come from a man aged 55 to 70 in good health and CMV-seropositive.

The chain uses TRBV5-4 and TRBJ1-2; tentative D call: TRBD1 (6 bases). The CDR3 loop spans 14 amino acids. V lost 4 bases and J 7 bases, leaving 17 bases between the germline ends. Germline V gene data show CDR1 as SGHNT and CDR2 as YYREEE (reference sequence). The CDR3 DNA reads as TGTGCCAGCAGCCCGCTGACAGGCACGGGTGGCTACACCTTC. This encodes CASSPLTGTGGYTF.

The chain combines TRBV13 with TRBJ1-6; 9 nucleotides align to TRBD1. The V segment lost 0 bases and the J segment 7 bases; nucleotides outside the gene matches: 4. Germline-derived CDR1 and CDR2 are PRHDT and FYEKMQ (reference sequence). CDR3 length: 16 amino acids. For the CDR3, the DNA is TGTGCCAGCAGCTTAGGATCTGGGACAGGGAATTCACCCCTCCACTTT. Translation gives CASSLGSGTGNSPLHF.

This clone was counted a few times. This chain uses TRBV4-3 with TRBJ1-6, with 10 bases identical to TRBD1. This CDR3 contains 15 residues. CDR1 and CDR2 from the germline V gene are LGHNA and YSLEER. V dropped 1 base and J dropped 10; count of bases not matched to a gene: 4. CDR3 region: CASSQGGTGESPLHF. In nucleotides, the CDR3 is TGCGCCAGCAGCCAAGGGGGGACAGGGGAATCACCCCTCCACTTT.

V usage is TRBV6-1 and J usage is TRBJ2-5, with D tentatively TRBD1 (6 bases). Germline V gene data show CDR1 as MNHNS and CDR2 as SASEGT. The CDR3 sequence is 13 residues long. The V end was cut by 7 bases, the J end by 0 bases, with 9 bases between. Here the CDR3 DNA reads TGTGCCAGCAACCGGGACAACCAAGAGACCCAGTACTTC. It is translated as CASNRDNQETQYF.

J is TRBJ2-5 and V is TRBV21-1; no check of the table's D call, TRBD2, against the DNA was made. TRBV21-1 is marked as a pseudogene. The CDR3 totals 14 residues. The DNA of the CDR3 is TGTGCCAGCAGCAAAGAAGCGGAAAAAGAGACCCAGTACTTC. Its protein product is CASSKEAEKETQYF.